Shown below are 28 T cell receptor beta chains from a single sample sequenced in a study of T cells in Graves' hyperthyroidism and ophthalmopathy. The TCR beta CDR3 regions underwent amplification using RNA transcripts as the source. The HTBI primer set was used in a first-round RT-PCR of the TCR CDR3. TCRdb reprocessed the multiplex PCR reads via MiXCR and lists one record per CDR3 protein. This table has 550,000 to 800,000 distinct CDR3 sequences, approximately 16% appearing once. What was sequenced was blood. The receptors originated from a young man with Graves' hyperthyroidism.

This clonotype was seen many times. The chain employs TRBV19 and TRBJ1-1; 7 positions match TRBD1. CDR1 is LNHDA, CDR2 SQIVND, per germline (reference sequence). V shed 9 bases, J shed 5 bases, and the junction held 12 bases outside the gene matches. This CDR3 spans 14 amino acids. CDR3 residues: CASQPTGTVTEAFF. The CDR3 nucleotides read TGTGCCAGCCAACCTACAGGGACAGTGACTGAAGCTTTCTTT. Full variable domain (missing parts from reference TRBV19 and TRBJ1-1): DGGITQSPKYLFRKEGQNVTLSCEQNLNHDAMYWYRQDPGQGLRLIYYSQIVNDFQKGDIAEGYSVSREKKESFPLTVTSAQKNPTAFYLCASQPTGTVTEAFFGQGTRLTVV.

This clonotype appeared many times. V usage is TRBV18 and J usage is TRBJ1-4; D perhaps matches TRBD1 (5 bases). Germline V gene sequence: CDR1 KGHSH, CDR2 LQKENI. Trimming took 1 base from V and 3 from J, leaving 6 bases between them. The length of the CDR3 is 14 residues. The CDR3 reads CASSPQGSNEKLFF. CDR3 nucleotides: TGTGCCAGCTCACCACAGGGGTCTAATGAAAAACTGTTTTTT.

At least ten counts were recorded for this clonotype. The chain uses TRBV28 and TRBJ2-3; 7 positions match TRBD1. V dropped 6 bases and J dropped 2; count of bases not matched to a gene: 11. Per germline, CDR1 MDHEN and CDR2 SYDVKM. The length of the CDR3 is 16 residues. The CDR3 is CASSKPTGDTTDTQYF. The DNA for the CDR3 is TGTGCCAGCAGCAAACCAACAGGGGATACCACAGATACGCAGTATTTT.

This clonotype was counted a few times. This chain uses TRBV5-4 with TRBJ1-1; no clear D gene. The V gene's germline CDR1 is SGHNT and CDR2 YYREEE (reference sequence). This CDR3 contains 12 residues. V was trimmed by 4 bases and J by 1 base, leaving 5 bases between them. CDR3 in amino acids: CASSHTNTEAFF. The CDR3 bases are TGTGCCAGCAGCCATACGAACACTGAAGCTTTCTTT.

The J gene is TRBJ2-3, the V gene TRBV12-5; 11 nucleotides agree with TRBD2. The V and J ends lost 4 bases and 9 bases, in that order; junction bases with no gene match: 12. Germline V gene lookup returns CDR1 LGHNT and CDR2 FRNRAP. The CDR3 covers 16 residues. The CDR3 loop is CASGSDSGRAFGTQYF. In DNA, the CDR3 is TGTGCTAGTGGTTCCGATAGCGGGAGGGCTTTTGGAACGCAGTATTTT.

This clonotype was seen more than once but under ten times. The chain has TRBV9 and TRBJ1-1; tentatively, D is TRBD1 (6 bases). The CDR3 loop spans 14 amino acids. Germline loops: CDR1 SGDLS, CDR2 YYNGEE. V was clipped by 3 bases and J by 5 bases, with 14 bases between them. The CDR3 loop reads CASSGGGPNTEAFF. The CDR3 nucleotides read TGTGCCAGCAGCGGAGGGGGACCGAATACTGAAGCTTTCTTT.

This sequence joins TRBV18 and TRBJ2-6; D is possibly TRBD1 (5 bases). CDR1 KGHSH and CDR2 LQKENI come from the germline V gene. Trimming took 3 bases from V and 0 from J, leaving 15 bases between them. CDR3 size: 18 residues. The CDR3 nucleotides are TGTGCCAGCTCACCGTATAGGGGCGTAAGCTCTGGGGCCAACGTCCTGACTTTC. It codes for CASSPYRGVSSGANVLTF. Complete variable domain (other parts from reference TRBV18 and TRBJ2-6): NAGVMQNPRHLVRRRGQEARLRCSPMKGHSHVYWYRQLPEEGLKFMVYLQKENIIDESGMPKERFSAEFPKEGPSILRIQQVVRGDSAAYFCASSPYRGVSSGANVLTFGAGSRLTVL.

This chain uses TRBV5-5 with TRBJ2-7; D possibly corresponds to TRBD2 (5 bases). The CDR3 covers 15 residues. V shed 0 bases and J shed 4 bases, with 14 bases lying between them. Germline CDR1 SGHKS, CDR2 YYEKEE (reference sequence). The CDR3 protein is CASSLEGTGGYEQYF. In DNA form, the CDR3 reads TGTGCCAGCAGCTTGGAAGGCACGGGCGGGTACGAGCAGTACTTC.

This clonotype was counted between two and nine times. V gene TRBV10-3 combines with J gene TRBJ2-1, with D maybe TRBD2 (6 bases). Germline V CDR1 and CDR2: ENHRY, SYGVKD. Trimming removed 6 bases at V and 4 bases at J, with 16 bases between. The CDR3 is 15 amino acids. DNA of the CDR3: TGTGCCATCAGCGGCGGTAGCGGTACTTACAATGAGCAGTTCTTC. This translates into CAISGGSGTYNEQFF.

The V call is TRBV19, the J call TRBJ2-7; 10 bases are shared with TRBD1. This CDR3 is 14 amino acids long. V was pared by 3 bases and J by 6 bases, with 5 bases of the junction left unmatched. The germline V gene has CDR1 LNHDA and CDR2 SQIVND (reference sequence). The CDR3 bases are TGTGCCAGTAGTATCCGGGACAGGGGACCCGAGCAGTACTTC. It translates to CASSIRDRGPEQYF.

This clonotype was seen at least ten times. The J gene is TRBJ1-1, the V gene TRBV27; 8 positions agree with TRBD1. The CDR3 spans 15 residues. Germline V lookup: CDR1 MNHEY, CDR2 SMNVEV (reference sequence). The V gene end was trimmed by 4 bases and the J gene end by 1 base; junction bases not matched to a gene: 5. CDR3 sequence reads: CASSSRGRKNTEAFF. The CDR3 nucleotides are TGTGCCAGCAGTTCCAGGGGGCGTAAGAACACTGAAGCTTTCTTT.

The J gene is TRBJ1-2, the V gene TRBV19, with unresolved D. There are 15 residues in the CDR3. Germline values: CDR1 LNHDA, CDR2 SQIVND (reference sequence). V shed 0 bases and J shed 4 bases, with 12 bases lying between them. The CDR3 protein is CASSIDEGALYGYTF. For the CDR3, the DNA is TGTGCCAGTAGTATAGACGAGGGCGCCCTCTATGGCTACACCTTC.

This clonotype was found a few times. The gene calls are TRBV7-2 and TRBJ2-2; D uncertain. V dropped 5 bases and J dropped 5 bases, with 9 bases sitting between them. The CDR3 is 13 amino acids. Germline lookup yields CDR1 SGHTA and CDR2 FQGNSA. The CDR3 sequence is CASSLPETGELFF. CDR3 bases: TGTGCCAGCAGCCTGCCTGAGACCGGGGAGCTGTTTTTT.

CDR3 protein: CASSPRETFLNYGYTF. CDR3 nucleotides: TGTGCCAGTAGTCCTCGGGAGACTTTCTTAAACTATGGCTACACCTTC. The V call is TRBV19, the J call TRBJ1-2; no reliable D call. The V end lost 5 bases, the J end lost 2 bases, and 18 bases lay between the germline ends. The CDR3 totals 16 residues. Germline CDR1 and CDR2: LNHDA and SQIVND (reference sequence).

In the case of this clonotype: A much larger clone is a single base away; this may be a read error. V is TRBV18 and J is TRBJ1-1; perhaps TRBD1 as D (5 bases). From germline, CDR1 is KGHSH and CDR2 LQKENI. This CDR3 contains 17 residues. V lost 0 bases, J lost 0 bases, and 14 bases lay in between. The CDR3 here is CASSPPTGQPLNTEAFF. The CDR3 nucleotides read TGTGCCAGCTCACCACCAACAGGTCAACCTCTGAACACTGAAGCTTTCTTT.

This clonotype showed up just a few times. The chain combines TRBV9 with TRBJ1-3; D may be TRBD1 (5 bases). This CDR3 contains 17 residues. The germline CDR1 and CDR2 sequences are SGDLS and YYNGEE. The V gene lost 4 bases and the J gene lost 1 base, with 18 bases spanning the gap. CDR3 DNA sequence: TGTGCCAGCAGCACCCGGGACGGAAAGGGATCTGGAAACACCATATATTTT. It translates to CASSTRDGKGSGNTIYF.

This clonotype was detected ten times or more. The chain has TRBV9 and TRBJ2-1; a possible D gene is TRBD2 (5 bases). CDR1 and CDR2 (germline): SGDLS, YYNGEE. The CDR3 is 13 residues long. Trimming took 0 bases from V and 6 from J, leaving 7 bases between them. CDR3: CASSVESGNEQFF. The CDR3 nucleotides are TGTGCCAGCAGCGTAGAAAGCGGCAATGAGCAGTTCTTC.

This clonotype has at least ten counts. The CDR3 loop is CASSPYPGTGFANTDTQYF. In nucleotides, the CDR3 is TGTGCCAGCTCACCCTATCCCGGGACAGGGTTTGCCAACACAGATACGCAGTATTTT. The genes are TRBV18 and TRBJ2-3, with TRBD1 matching over 9 bases. The J segment lost 2 bases and the V segment lost 3 bases, leaving 15 bases of the junction unmatched. Germline V gene lookup returns CDR1 KGHSH and CDR2 LQKENI. This CDR3 region has 19 residues.

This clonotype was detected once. CDR3 loop: CASSFRERDDTQYF. CDR3 coding DNA: TGTGCCAGCAGCTTCCGGGAGAGGGATGATACGCAGTATTTT. The chain carries TRBV7-2 and TRBJ2-3, with a weak D call TRBD2 (6 bases). Trimming cost V 3 bases and J 6 bases, with 13 bases left between them. CDR1 and CDR2 from the germline V gene are SGHTA and FQGNSA. The CDR3 is 14 amino acids.

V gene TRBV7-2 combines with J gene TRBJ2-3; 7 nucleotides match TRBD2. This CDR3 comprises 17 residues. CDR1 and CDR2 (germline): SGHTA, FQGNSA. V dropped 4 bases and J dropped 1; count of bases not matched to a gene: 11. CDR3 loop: CASSSNLAAPGTDTQYF. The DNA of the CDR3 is TGTGCCAGCAGCTCGAATCTAGCGGCGCCCGGCACAGATACGCAGTATTTT.

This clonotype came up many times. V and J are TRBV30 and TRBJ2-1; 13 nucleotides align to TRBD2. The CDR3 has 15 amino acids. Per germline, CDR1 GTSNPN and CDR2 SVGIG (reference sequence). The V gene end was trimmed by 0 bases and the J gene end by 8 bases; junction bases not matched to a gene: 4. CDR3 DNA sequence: TGTGCCTGGAGTGTAGGACTAGCGGGAGTCGATGAGCAGTTCTTC. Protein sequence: CAWSVGLAGVDEQFF.

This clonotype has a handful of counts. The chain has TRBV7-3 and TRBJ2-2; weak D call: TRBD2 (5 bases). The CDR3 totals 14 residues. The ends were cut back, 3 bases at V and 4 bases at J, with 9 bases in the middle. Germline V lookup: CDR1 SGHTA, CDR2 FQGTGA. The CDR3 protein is CASSFSETTGELFF. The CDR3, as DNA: TGTGCCAGCAGCTTTAGCGAGACCACCGGGGAGCTGTTTTTT.

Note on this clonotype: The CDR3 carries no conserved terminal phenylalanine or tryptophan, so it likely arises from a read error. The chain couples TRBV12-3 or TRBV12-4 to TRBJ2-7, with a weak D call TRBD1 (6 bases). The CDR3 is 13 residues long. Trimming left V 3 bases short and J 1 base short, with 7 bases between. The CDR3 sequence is CASSFTGSYEQYS. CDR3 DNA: TGTGCCAGCAGTTTCACAGGGTCCTACGAGCAGTACTCC.

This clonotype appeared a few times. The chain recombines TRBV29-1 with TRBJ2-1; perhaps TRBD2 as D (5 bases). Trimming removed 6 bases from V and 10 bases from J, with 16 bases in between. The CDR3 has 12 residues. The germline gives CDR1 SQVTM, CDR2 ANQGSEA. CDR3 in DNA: TGCAGCGTCGCGGGCGTCACCAGCGAGCAGTTCTTC. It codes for CSVAGVTSEQFF.

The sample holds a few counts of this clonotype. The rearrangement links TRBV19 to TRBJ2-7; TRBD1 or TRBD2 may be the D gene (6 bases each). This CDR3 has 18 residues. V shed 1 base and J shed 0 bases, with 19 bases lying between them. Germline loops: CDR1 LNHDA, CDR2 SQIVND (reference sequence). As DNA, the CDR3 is TGTGCCAGTAGTATAGGGGCCCACAGGGACTGGTTCTCCTACGAGCAGTACTTC. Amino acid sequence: CASSIGAHRDWFSYEQYF.

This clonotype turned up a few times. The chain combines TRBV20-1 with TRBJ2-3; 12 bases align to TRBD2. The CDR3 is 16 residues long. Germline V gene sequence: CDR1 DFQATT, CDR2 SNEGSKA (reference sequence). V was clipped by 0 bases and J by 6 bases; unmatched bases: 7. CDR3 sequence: CSARERLAGVRDTQYF. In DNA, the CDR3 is TGCAGTGCTAGAGAGAGACTAGCGGGAGTCAGGGATACGCAGTATTTT.

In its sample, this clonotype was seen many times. The CDR3 protein is CASRPGGANAYGYTF. The DNA for the CDR3 is TGTGCCAGCAGACCTGGGGGGGCGAACGCTTATGGCTACACCTTC. This chain connects TRBV6-1 to TRBJ1-2; D is possibly TRBD1 (6 bases). Germline-derived CDR1 and CDR2 are MNHNS and SASEGT. Trimming cost V 6 bases and J 5 bases, with 19 bases left between them. This CDR3 is 15 amino acids long.

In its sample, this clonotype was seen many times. This CDR3 reads CASSERGVDQPQHF. DNA for the CDR3: TGCGCCAGCAGCGAGAGGGGGGTTGATCAGCCCCAGCATTTT. The chain joins TRBV10-1 to TRBJ1-5, with a tentative D call TRBD1 (6 bases). The CDR3 has 14 residues. CDR1 is WNHNN and CDR2 is SYGVQD in the germline V gene (reference sequence). V lost 6 bases, J lost 5 bases, and 14 bases lay in between.